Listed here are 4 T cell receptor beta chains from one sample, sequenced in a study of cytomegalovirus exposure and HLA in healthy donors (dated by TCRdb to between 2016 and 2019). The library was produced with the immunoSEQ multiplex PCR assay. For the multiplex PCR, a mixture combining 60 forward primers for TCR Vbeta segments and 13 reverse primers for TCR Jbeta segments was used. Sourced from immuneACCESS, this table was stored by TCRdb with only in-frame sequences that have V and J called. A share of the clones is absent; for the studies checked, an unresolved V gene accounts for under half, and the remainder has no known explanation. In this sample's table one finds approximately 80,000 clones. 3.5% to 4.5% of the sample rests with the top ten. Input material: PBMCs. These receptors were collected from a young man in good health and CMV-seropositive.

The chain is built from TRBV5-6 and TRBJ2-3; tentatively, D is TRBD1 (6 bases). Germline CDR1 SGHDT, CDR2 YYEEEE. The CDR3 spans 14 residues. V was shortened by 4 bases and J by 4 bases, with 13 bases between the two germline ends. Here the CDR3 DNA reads TGTGCCAGCAGCCCAGGACAGACGGCAGATACGCAGTATTTT. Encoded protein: CASSPGQTADTQYF. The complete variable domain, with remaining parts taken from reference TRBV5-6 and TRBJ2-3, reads DAGVTQSPTHLIKTRGQQVTLRCSPKSGHDTVSWYQQALGQGPQFIFQYYEEEERQRGNFPDRFSGHQFPNYSSELNVNALLLGDSALYLCASSPGQTADTQYFGPGTRLTVL.

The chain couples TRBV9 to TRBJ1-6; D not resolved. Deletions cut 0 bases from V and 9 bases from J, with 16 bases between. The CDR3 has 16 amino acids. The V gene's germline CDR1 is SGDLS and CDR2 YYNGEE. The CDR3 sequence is CASSVASLPTVSPLHF. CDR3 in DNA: TGTGCCAGCAGCGTAGCTTCACTACCGACGGTTTCACCCCTCCACTTT.

CDR3 amino acids: CASSPVNQPQHF. The CDR3 bases are TGTGCCAGCAGCCCCGTCAATCAGCCCCAGCATTTT. V usage is TRBV7-2 and J usage is TRBJ1-5; D is unclear. The V end lost 5 bases, the J end lost 3 bases, and 5 bases lay between the germline ends. CDR1 SGHTA and CDR2 FQGNSA come from the germline V gene. The CDR3 extends over 12 amino acids. Drawing the rest from reference TRBV7-2 and TRBJ1-5, the complete variable domain is GAGVSQSPSNKVTEKGKDVELRCDPISGHTALYWYRQSLGQGLEFLIYFQGNSAPDKSGLPSDRFSAERTGGSVSTLTIQRTQQEDSAVYLCASSPVNQPQHFGDGTRLSIL.

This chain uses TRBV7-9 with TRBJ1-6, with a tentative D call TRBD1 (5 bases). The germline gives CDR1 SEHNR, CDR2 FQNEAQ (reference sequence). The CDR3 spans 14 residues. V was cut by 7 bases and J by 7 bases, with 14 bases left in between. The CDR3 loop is CASTDQGGNSPLHF. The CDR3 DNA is TGTGCCAGCACCGATCAGGGAGGGAATTCACCCCTCCACTTT.